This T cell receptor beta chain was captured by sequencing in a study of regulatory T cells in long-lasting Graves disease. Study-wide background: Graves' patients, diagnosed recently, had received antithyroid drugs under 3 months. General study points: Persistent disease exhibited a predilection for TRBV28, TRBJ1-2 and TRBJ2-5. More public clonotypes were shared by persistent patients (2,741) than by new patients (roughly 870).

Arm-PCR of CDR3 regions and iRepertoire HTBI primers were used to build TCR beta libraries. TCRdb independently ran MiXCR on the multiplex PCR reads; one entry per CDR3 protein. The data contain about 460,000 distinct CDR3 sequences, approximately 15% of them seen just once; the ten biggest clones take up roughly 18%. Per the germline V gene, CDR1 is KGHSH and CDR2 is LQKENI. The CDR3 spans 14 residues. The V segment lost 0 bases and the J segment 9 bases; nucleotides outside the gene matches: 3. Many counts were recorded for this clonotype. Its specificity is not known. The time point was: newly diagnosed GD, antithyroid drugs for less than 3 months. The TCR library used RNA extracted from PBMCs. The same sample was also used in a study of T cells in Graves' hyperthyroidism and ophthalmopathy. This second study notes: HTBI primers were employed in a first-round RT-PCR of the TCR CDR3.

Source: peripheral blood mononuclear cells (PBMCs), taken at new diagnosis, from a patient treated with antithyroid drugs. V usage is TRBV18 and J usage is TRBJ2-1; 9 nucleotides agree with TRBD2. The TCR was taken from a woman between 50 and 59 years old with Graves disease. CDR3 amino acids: CASSPPVTSGEQFF. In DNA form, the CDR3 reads TGTGCCAGCTCACCACCGGTGACTAGCGGTGAGCAGTTCTTC. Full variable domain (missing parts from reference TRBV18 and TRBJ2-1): NAGVMQNPRHLVRRRGQEARLRCSPMKGHSHVYWYRQLPEEGLKFMVYLQKENIIDESGMPKERFSAEFPKEGPSILRIQQVVRGDSAAYFCASSPPVTSGEQFFGPGTRLTVL.